This T cell receptor (beta chain) was sequenced in a study of shared clonotypes between healthy human individuals. About the research overall: A few men and a couple of women, aged 18 to 49, were donors. For every donor, three CD4 naive, three CD4 memory, two CD8 naive and one CD8 memory plates were used. General observations from the study: Against clonotypes common to all four donors, non-shared ones had lower generation probabilities.

Using about 190 ng DNA, 32,000 or so T cell genomes, the sorted-subset replicate PCRs were run. Clones were read by immunoSEQ multiplex PCR, and TCRdb kept only the in-frame ones, dropping some. The sample has some 980,000 clones, about three quarters seen once. This clone was detected a few times. Its antigen is currently unknown. This may be a read error, as it is one base from a much larger clone. Other nucleotide sequences from this sample produce the same CDR3. Germline assignment: CDR1 SGHTA and CDR2 FQGNSA. This CDR3 spans 13 amino acids. V lost 1 base to trimming and J lost 0 bases, with 2 bases between them.

The receptor comes from a man between 18 and 35 years old in good health. The source material was memory CD4+ T cells sorted from blood. Noted subset: CD45RA-negative fraction. The chain carries TRBV7-2 and TRBJ2-3; D call uncertain. The CDR3 DNA follows: TGTGCCAGCAGCTTAGGGAGCACAGATACGCAGTATTTT. Translated: CASSLGSTDTQYF. Variable domain in full (rest from reference TRBV7-2 and TRBJ2-3): GAGVSQSPSNKVTEKGKDVELRCDPISGHTALYWYRQSLGQGLEFLIYFQGNSAPDKSGLPSDRFSAERTGGSVSTLTIQRTQQEDSAVYLCASSLGSTDTQYFGPGTRLTVL.